Given below is one T cell receptor beta chain in context. Its target is not known. This specimen belongs to a study of blood T cells in healthy people across ages. Study-wide findings and caveats: Observed TCR beta diversity per million T cells went down as age went up. This fall followed a roughly linear course with age. Donors of long life had a larger count of naive CD4+ cells and greater diversity than aged donors.

PBMCs numbering at least 6.5 million were isolated per sample. Alongside a J-beta primer mix, a sample-barcoded 5' primer served in a second PCR lasting 7 to 11 cycles. TCRdb re-analysed the 5' RACE reads in MiXCR, keeping a single row per CDR3 protein. The sample includes 800,000 or so distinct CDR3 sequences, more than 20% of them seen just once. This sample also appeared in a second study, on T cells of mothers and their children.

The origin of this receptor is a boy under 18 in good health. Sequencing used blood.

The chain's CDR3 is CASSLDPGGNTEAFF. CDR3 coding DNA: TGTGCCAGCAGCTTAGATCCGGGGGGGAACACTGAAGCTTTCTTT. V and J are TRBV7-2 and TRBJ1-1, with D possibly matching TRBD1 (5 bases). The V and J ends lost 1 base and 1 base respectively, with 10 bases between them. The CDR3 consists of 15 residues. The germline V gene encodes CDR1 SGHTA and CDR2 FQGNSA.